Reported below is one TCR beta chain. Measured with immunoSEQ multiplex PCR; TCRdb has only the in-frame clones, and not every one. This sample has around 15,000 clones, with around 86% found just once. These data belong to a study of control samples from healthy donors and cancer patients. Per the germline V gene, CDR1 is SNHLY and CDR2 is FYNNEI. This CDR3 contains 17 residues. Between the trimmed V and J ends, which lost 4 bases and 3 bases, there was a span of 21 bases. The clonotype originates from a woman in her 70s with colorectal cancer. The V gene is TRBV2, the J gene TRBJ1-2; D not resolved. Sequencing used PBMCs. The CDR3 here is CASSVMRSEEYDYGYTF. The DNA for the CDR3 is TGTGCCAGCAGTGTTATGAGGAGCGAGGAGTATGACTATGGCTACACCTTC.